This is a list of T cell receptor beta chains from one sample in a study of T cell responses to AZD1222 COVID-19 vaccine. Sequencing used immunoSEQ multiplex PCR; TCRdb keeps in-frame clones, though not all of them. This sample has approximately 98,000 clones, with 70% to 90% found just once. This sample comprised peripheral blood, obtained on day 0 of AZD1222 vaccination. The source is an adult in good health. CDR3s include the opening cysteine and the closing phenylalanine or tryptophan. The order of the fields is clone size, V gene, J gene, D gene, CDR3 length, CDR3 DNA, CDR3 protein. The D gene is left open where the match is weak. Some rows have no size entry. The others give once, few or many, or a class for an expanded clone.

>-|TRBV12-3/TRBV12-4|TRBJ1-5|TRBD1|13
TGTGCCAGCAGAGGACAGGTCAATCAGCCCCAGCATTTT
CASRGQVNQPQHF
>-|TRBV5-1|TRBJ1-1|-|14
TGCGCCAGCAGCGGTACAGGATACAACACTGAAGCTTTCTTT
CASSGTGYNTEAFF
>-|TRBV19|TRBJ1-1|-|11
TGTGCCAGTAGTATAAACACTGAAGCTTTCTTT
CASSINTEAFF
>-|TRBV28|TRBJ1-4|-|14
TGTGCCAGCAGTCCGCCCGGTCCGGGAGAAAAACTGTTTTTT
CASSPPGPGEKLFF
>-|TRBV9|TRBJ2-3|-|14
TGTGCCAGCAGCGTAGTCCTAGCTTCAGATACGCAGTATTTT
CASSVVLASDTQYF
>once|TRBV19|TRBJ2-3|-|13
TGTGCCAGTAGCCAGGACCGTATCGGTACGCAGTATTTT
CASSQDRIGTQYF
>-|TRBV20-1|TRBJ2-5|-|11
TGCAGTCGGACGGAACTTGAGACCCAGTACTTC
CSRTELETQYF
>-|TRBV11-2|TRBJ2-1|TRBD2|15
TGTGCCAGCAGCTTAGCCAGCGGGGGGGACTATGAGCAGTTCTTC
CASSLASGGDYEQFF
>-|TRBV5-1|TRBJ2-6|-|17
TGCGCCAGCAGCTCTCTACCAATAACGGGTGGGGCCAACGTCCTGACTTTC
CASSSLPITGGANVLTF
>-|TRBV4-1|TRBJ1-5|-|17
TGCGCCAGCAGCCAAGATCAAATGGCTATCGGCAATCAGCCCCAGCATTTT
CASSQDQMAIGNQPQHF
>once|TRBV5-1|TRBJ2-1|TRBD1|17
TGCGCCAGCAGCTTGGGGGGGACAGGGACTACTGGCAATGAGCAGTTCTTC
CASSLGGTGTTGNEQFF
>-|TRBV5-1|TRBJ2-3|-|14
TGCGCCAGCAGCTTGGATGGTAGCGCAGATACGCAGTATTTT
CASSLDGSADTQYF
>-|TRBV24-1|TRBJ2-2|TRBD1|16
TGTGCCACCAGTGAGGCCGGAACAGGGGGCTTCGGGGAGCTGTTTTTT
CATSEAGTGGFGELFF
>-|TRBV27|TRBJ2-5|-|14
TGTGCCAGCAGTTTATTGGGGGGTCCGGAGACCCAGTACTTC
CASSLLGGPETQYF
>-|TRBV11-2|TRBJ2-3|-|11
TGTGCCAGCAGTCATACAGATACGCAGTATTTT
CASSHTDTQYF
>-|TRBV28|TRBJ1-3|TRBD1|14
TGTGCCAGCATCAACAGGGGGCTTGGAAACACCATATATTTT
CASINRGLGNTIYF
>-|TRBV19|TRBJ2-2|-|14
TGTGCCAGTAGCACCGGGGCCATCACCGGGGAGCTGTTTTTT
CASSTGAITGELFF
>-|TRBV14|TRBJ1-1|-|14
TGTGCCAGCAGCTACTACCTGGAGAACACTGAAGCTTTCTTT
CASSYYLENTEAFF
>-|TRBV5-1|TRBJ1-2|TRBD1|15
TGCGCCAGCAGCCCGGGACAGGGGGCTTACTATGGCTACACCTTC
CASSPGQGAYYGYTF
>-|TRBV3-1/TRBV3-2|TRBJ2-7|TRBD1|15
TGTGCCAGCAGCCTGGGACAGCTATCTTCCTACGAGCAGTACTTC
CASSLGQLSSYEQYF
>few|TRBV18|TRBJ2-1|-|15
TGTGCCAGCTCACCACCAAGGATTACTTACAATGAGCAGTTCTTC
CASSPPRITYNEQFF
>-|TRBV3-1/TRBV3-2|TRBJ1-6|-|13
TGTGCCAGCAGGCAGGGGAGAAATTCACCCCTCCACTTT
CASRQGRNSPLHF
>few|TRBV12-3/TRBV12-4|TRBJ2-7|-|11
TGTGCCAGCAGTTTAGGGTACGAGCAGTACTTC
CASSLGYEQYF
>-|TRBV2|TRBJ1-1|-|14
TGTGCCAGCAGTGTAAACAGGGATAACACTGAAGCTTTCTTT
CASSVNRDNTEAFF
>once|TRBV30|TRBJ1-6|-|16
TGTGCCTGGAGACCCACGCACGGACCGGGCAATTCACCCCTCCACTTT
CAWRPTHGPGNSPLHF
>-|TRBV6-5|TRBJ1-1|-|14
TGTGCCAGCAGTACCGGGACTGACGACACTGAAGCTTTCTTT
CASSTGTDDTEAFF